Listed here are 27 T cell receptor beta chains from one sample, sequenced in a study of cytomegalovirus exposure and HLA in healthy donors. The PCR contained 60 Vbeta and 13 Jbeta primers. Here immunoSEQ multiplex PCR was the method, and the copy in TCRdb shows in-frame clones only, minus some. Of about 130,000 clones listed, 80% to 90% are singletons. The sample comprised PBMCs. Receptor source: a woman in her 40s in good health and CMV-seropositive.

This clone was observed a single time. The chain joins TRBV10-3 to TRBJ2-3; tentative D call: TRBD2 (7 bases). Germline CDR1 reads ENHRY; CDR2 reads SYGVKD. This CDR3 is built from 14 residues. The V and J ends lost 7 bases and 1 base respectively, with 12 bases between them. The CDR3 protein is CAIMRRGRTDTQYF. CDR3 in DNA: TGTGCCATCATGCGGCGGGGGCGCACAGATACGCAGTATTTT.

Remarks on this clone: At one of its ends the junction is not consistent with the germline gene, which may arise from a read error. The chain is built from TRBV7-7 and TRBJ2-5, with a tentative D call TRBD2 (5 bases). Germline CDR1 reads SSHAT; CDR2 reads FNYEAQ (reference sequence). The CDR3 is made up of 14 amino acids. CDR3 nucleotides: TGTGCTAGCAGCCCGATTAGCGATGGGGAGACCCAGTACTTC. Translation gives CASSPISDGETQYF. The full variable domain, rest sourced from reference TRBV7-7 and TRBJ2-5, is GAGVSQSPRYKVTKRGQDVTLRCDPISSHATLYWYQQALGQGPEFLTYFNYEAQPDKSGLPSDRFSAERPEGSISTLTIQRTEQRDSAMYRCASSPISDGETQYFGPGTRLLVL.

The chain is built from TRBV15 and TRBJ2-7; TRBD2 agrees at 9 bases. V lost 0 bases and J lost 8; bases outside the gene matches: 8. The germline V gene has CDR1 LNHNV and CDR2 YYDKDF (reference sequence). This CDR3 region has 15 residues. The CDR3, as DNA: TGTGCCACCAGCAGAGATTTAGCGGGAGATCGAAAGCAGTACTTC. Translated, it gives CATSRDLAGDRKQYF.

For the CDR3, the DNA is TGTGCCAGCAGTGCCCGACACACCTCTGGAAACACCATATATTTT. Encoded protein: CASSARHTSGNTIYF. The chain couples TRBV6-1 to TRBJ1-3; D gene ambiguous. Germline V gives CDR1 MNHNS, CDR2 SASEGT. This CDR3 has 15 amino acids. V shed 4 bases and J shed 0 bases, with 10 bases lying between them.

Of note for this clone: The same CDR3 can be traced to other DNA sequences in this sample. The chain employs TRBV4-1 and TRBJ2-1; 9 positions match TRBD2. The V gene's germline CDR1 is MGHRA and CDR2 YSYEKL. Losses at the gene ends were 0 bases for V and 6 bases for J; bases not matched to a gene: 9. The CDR3 sequence is 17 residues long. As DNA, the CDR3 is TGCGCCAGCAGCCAAGACGGGGAGTCGACTAGCGGCAATGAGCAGTTCTTC. It yields the protein CASSQDGESTSGNEQFF.

The rearrangement joins TRBV10-1 to TRBJ2-7; D unresolved. This CDR3 has 13 amino acids. Germline V gene lookup returns CDR1 WNHNN and CDR2 SYGVQD (reference sequence). Trimming took 4 bases from V and 5 from J, leaving 12 bases between them. CDR3 in amino acids: CASSGADPHEQYF. For the CDR3, the DNA is TGCGCCAGCAGTGGTGCAGATCCCCACGAGCAGTACTTC.

V is TRBV30 and J is TRBJ2-3, with 12 bases matching TRBD2. This CDR3 region has 17 residues. Germline assignment: CDR1 GTSNPN and CDR2 SVGIG (reference sequence). J gave up 2 bases and V 4 bases, and 10 bases lay outside the gene matches. The chain's CDR3 is CAWNHELAGGITDTQYF. CDR3 nucleotides: TGTGCCTGGAACCACGAGCTAGCGGGAGGGATCACAGATACGCAGTATTTT.

This chain uses TRBV6-5 with TRBJ1-5, with D perhaps matching TRBD1 (5 bases). The CDR3 spans 14 residues. The germline V gene has CDR1 MNHEY and CDR2 SVGAGI. V was clipped by 0 bases and J by 6 bases, with 9 bases between them. The CDR3 region has the DNA TGTGCCAGCAGTTACTCGGGGAGGGGTCAGCCCCAGCATTTT. Encoded protein: CASSYSGRGQPQHF.

About this clone itself: Mismatch with germline at one junction end may stem from a read error. The rearrangement joins TRBV19 to TRBJ1-5, with TRBD1 matching over 12 bases. CDR1 LNHDA and CDR2 SQIVND come from the germline V gene (reference sequence). The CDR3 contains 16 residues. The CDR3 DNA reads TGTGCCACAAGGGACAGGGGGCGGGATAGCGATCAGCCCCAGCATTTT. It specifies CATRDRGRDSDQPQHF.

This clone occurred once. V usage is TRBV5-6 and J usage is TRBJ2-7; possible D gene TRBD2, 6 bases. The germline V gene has CDR1 SGHDT and CDR2 YYEEEE. The CDR3 has 13 amino acids. Deletions cut 2 bases from V and 2 bases from J, with 8 bases between. The CDR3 coding sequence is TGTGCCAGCAGCTTCGGACTAACCTACGAGCAGTACTTC. Translation: CASSFGLTYEQYF.

The CDR3 DNA is TGTGCCAGTAGTCTTGGACTAGCGGAGGTGGATGAGCAGTTCTTC. Its protein product is CASSLGLAEVDEQFF. The V and J genes are TRBV19 and TRBJ2-1, with 10 nucleotides matching TRBD2. The junction had 9 bases not matched to a gene; V was cut back by 5 bases and J by 8 bases. Per the germline V gene, CDR1 is LNHDA and CDR2 is SQIVND (reference sequence). The CDR3 sequence is 15 residues long. Together with reference TRBV19 and TRBJ2-1, the CDR3 gives the full variable domain: DGGITQSPKYLFRKEGQNVTLSCEQNLNHDAMYWYRQDPGQGLRLIYYSQIVNDFQKGDIAEGYSVSREKKESFPLTVTSAQKNPTAFYLCASSLGLAEVDEQFFGPGTRLTVL.

This chain uses TRBV29-1 with TRBJ2-2, with a weak D call TRBD2 (5 bases). V shed 0 bases and J shed 4 bases, with 12 bases lying between them. The CDR3 totals 15 residues. CDR1 and CDR2 (germline): SQVTM, ANQGSEA. The CDR3 coding sequence is TGCAGCGTTGAAGATGGAGGCTATTCCACCGGGGAGCTGTTTTTT. Translating it yields CSVEDGGYSTGELFF.

The V and J genes are TRBV10-2 and TRBJ2-7, with D perhaps TRBD1 (6 bases). The V gene lost 2 bases and the J gene lost 4 bases, with 9 bases spanning the gap. Germline V gene data show CDR1 as WSHSY and CDR2 as SAAADI. The CDR3 sequence is 13 residues long. This chain's CDR3 is CASSERQGYEQYF. Here the CDR3 DNA reads TGCGCCAGCAGTGAGCGGCAGGGGTACGAGCAGTACTTC.

The gene calls are TRBV5-1 and TRBJ2-7, with 8 bases matching TRBD1. The germline gives CDR1 SGHRS, CDR2 YFSETQ. The CDR3 totals 14 residues. V trimming: 4 bases; J trimming: 4 bases; junction bases outside the gene matches: 7. CDR3 region: CASSRQQGVYEQYF. CDR3 DNA: TGCGCCAGCAGCCGGCAACAGGGGGTGTACGAGCAGTACTTC.

The rearrangement uses TRBV9 and TRBJ2-1; D ambiguous. The V gene's germline CDR1 is SGDLS and CDR2 YYNGEE. CDR3 length: 16 residues. V dropped 0 bases and J dropped 0 bases, with 10 bases sitting between them. The CDR3 nucleotides read TGTGCCAGCAGCGTAGCAGGCGTGAGCTCCTACAATGAGCAGTTCTTC. It specifies CASSVAGVSSYNEQFF.

The V and J genes are TRBV7-2 and TRBJ2-5; TRBD1 aligns across 8 bases. The J call may be wrong; the DNA end is better matched by TRBJ2-7. This CDR3 comprises 15 residues. Germline V gives CDR1 SGHTA, CDR2 FQGNSA. CDR3 DNA sequence: TGTGCCAGCAGCTTACAGGGGGCTAAATTCTACGAGCAGTACTTC. Translated, it gives CASSLQGAKFYEQYF.

This sequence joins TRBV5-1 and TRBJ2-7, with D maybe TRBD2 (6 bases). The germline V and J ends were trimmed by 10 bases and 6 bases, with 11 bases remaining between them. The CDR3 covers 10 residues. The germline V gene encodes CDR1 SGHRS and CDR2 YFSETQ. The CDR3 sequence is CAGGTPEQYF. CDR3 sequence (DNA): TGCGCCGGGGGGACCCCCGAGCAGTACTTC.

This sequence joins TRBV11-1 and TRBJ2-1, with 9 bases identical to TRBD2. Germline CDR1 SGHAT, CDR2 FQDESV (reference sequence). CDR3 size: 14 residues. The J segment lost 3 bases and the V segment lost 5 bases, leaving 2 bases of the junction unmatched. The CDR3 DNA reads TGTGCCAGCAGCCGTAGCGGGAGCTACAATGAGCAGTTCTTC. Encoded protein: CASSRSGSYNEQFF.

This clone was observed once. The chain recombines TRBV10-2 with TRBJ2-5; D may be TRBD2 (5 bases). The CDR3 contains 13 residues. Germline V gives CDR1 WSHSY, CDR2 SAAADI. V lost 5 bases and J lost 0, with 7 bases in between. CDR3 sequence reads: CASSSGDQETQYF. In nucleotides, the CDR3 is TGCGCCAGCAGTAGCGGAGACCAAGAGACCCAGTACTTC.

CDR3 coding DNA: TGTGCCTGGGCGGGGACAGGTGGGGAAAAACTGTTTTTT. It codes for CAWAGTGGEKLFF. The gene calls are TRBV30 and TRBJ1-4; 8 bases align to TRBD1. This CDR3 spans 13 amino acids. CDR1 GTSNPN and CDR2 SVGIG come from the germline V gene (reference sequence). J was trimmed by 8 bases and V by 5 bases; bases with no gene match: 7.

The V gene is TRBV6-6, the J gene TRBJ1-2; 8 nucleotides align to TRBD1. Trimming removed 7 bases from V and 5 bases from J; junction bases left unmatched: 12. The germline V gene has CDR1 MNHNY and CDR2 SVGAGI (reference sequence). CDR3 length equals 15 residues. CDR3 nucleotide sequence: TGTGCCAGCAACGGTCCCGAGACAGGGGCTTATGGCTACACCTTC. Encoded protein: CASNGPETGAYGYTF.

Concerning this clone: Other nucleotide sequences from this sample produce the same CDR3. The V and J genes are TRBV28 and TRBJ1-4; D is unresolved. This CDR3 has 12 amino acids. The germline gives CDR1 MDHEN, CDR2 SYDVKM. Deletions cut 7 bases from V and 7 bases from J, with 10 bases between. This chain's CDR3 is CASKIGSEKLFF. The CDR3 DNA follows: TGTGCCAGCAAAATTGGGAGTGAAAAACTGTTTTTT.

V and J are TRBV7-3 and TRBJ1-2; D may be TRBD1 (5 bases). The CDR3 runs to 12 residues. Trimming shortened V by 5 bases and J by 7 bases, and 11 bases separated the two germline ends. Germline V gene sequence: CDR1 SGHTA, CDR2 FQGTGA. Here the CDR3 reads CASSAPGGGYTF. The CDR3, as DNA: TGTGCCAGCAGCGCCCCGGGGGGTGGCTACACCTTC.

This chain joins TRBV28 and TRBJ2-7; D perhaps matches TRBD2 (6 bases). The germline V and J ends were trimmed by 3 bases and 2 bases, with 11 bases remaining between them. Germline V gene sequence: CDR1 MDHEN, CDR2 SYDVKM. The CDR3 length is 14 residues. DNA of the CDR3: TGTGCCAGCAGTTTTCGGGGGTGGACCTACGAGCAGTACTTC. It encodes CASSFRGWTYEQYF.

As concerns this clone: A read error may account for a junction end that differs from germline. The chain combines TRBV5-4 with TRBJ2-3; no reliable D call. CDR3 length: 15 amino acids. In germline, CDR1 is SGHNT, CDR2 YYREEE (reference sequence). CDR3 DNA sequence: TGTGCCAGCAGATTGGCGGCAGGCTCCACAGATACGCAGTATTTT. Translated: CASRLAAGSTDTQYF.

This sequence joins TRBV7-3 and TRBJ2-5; 8 positions agree with TRBD2. The DNA matches TRBJ2-7 better at its end, which makes the J call doubtful. CDR1 is SGHTA and CDR2 is FQGTGA in the germline V gene. The CDR3 runs 15 residues. This CDR3 is CASSIRAGGTYEQYF. The CDR3 bases are TGTGCCAGCAGCATCCGCGCGGGAGGTACCTACGAGCAGTACTTC.

The V gene is TRBV6-5, the J gene TRBJ1-2, with 7 positions matching TRBD1. Germline V gives CDR1 MNHEY, CDR2 SVGAGI. The CDR3 has 14 amino acids. Trimming cost V 4 bases and J 8 bases; bases outside gene matches: 10. The CDR3 sequence is CASSSDLQGKGYTF. Here the CDR3 DNA reads TGTGCCAGCAGTTCCGACCTACAGGGGAAAGGCTACACCTTC.